This is a list of T cell receptor beta chains from one sample in a study of technical replicates of blood from a few donors. TCRdb's table, derived via immunoSEQ multiplex PCR, lists solely in-frame clones and lacks some. Found here are about 84,000 clones, 97% of them singletons; the top ten hold 0.18%. Sequences were obtained from T cells isolated from PBMCs. The receptors were sampled from a human donor in good health. Both conserved end residues are part of each CDR3. Fields, in order: V gene, J gene, D gene, clone size, CDR3 DNA, CDR3 protein. A D gene is named only where the DNA matches it firmly. Size values are once, few and many counts, or a class for expanded clones, and some rows have none.

TRBV18	TRBJ1-3	.	.	TGTGCCAGCTCACCGATAGGGGTGTCAGGAAACACCATATATTTT	CASSPIGVSGNTIYF
TRBV4-1	TRBJ2-7	TRBD2	once	TGCGCCAGCAGCCAGGCCGGGACTAGCGGCTGGTACGAGCAGTACTTC	CASSQAGTSGWYEQYF
TRBV18	TRBJ2-1	.	.	TGTGCCAGCTCACCGAATAGCCTCCTAACCTACAATGAGCAGTTCTTC	CASSPNSLLTYNEQFF
TRBV14	TRBJ2-3	TRBD2	.	TGTGCCAGCAGCCTCCCCGGGACTAGCCTTTTTAAACGGTATTTT	CASSLPGTSLFKRYF
TRBV6-1	TRBJ2-7	.	.	TGTGCCAGCAGTGATCCTTGGAGCGGCTACGAGCAGTACTTC	CASSDPWSGYEQYF
TRBV6-5	TRBJ2-3	.	.	TGTGCCAGCAGTTATGGCGGCCATACGCAGTATTTT	CASSYGGHTQYF
TRBV29-1	TRBJ2-7	.	.	TGCAGCGTTGAAGATCTTAGCGGAGACTACGAGCAGTACTTC	CSVEDLSGDYEQYF
TRBV12-5	TRBJ2-1	TRBD1	.	TGTGCTAGTGGTTTGACATTGACAGGGGGTAACTACAATGAGCAGTTCTTC	CASGLTLTGGNYNEQFF
TRBV11-3	TRBJ2-3	.	.	TGTGCCAGCAGCTTAGAGACAGCTAGCACAGATACGCAGTATTTT	CASSLETASTDTQYF
TRBV6-5	TRBJ1-1	.	.	TGTGCCAGCAGTTATTCGGCCGGGGGCACTGAAGCTTTCTTT	CASSYSAGGTEAFF
TRBV7-9	TRBJ2-1	.	.	TGTGCCAGCAGCCCCCAGGAGGGGCCCCGTACTACCTCCTACAATGAGCAGTTCTTC	CASSPQEGPRTTSYNEQFF
TRBV7-8	TRBJ2-7	TRBD1	.	TGTGCCAGCAGTCCTTTTCGACAGGGGCAAGACGAGCAGTACTTC	CASSPFRQGQDEQYF
TRBV13	TRBJ1-4	.	.	TGTGCCAGCAGCTTACAGGGTGGTGCTAATGAAAAACTGTTTTTT	CASSLQGGANEKLFF
TRBV13	TRBJ2-3	.	.	TGTGCCAGCAGCTCGACTAGATTCACAGATACGCAGTATTTT	CASSSTRFTDTQYF
TRBV7-3	TRBJ2-7	TRBD1	.	TGTGCCAGCAGCCTAAGGGACGACAGGGGCTACGAGCAGTACTTC	CASSLRDDRGYEQYF
TRBV7-9	TRBJ2-2	.	.	TGTGCCAGCAGCCACCTCATCGGGAGGAACACCGGGGAGCTGTTTTTT	CASSHLIGRNTGELFF
TRBV29-1	TRBJ2-3	.	.	TGCAGCGTTGGTATGGATACGCAGTATTTT	CSVGMDTQYF
TRBV10-3	TRBJ1-6	.	.	TGTGCCATCAGCGCACGGGGGGATAATTCACCCCTCCACTTT	CAISARGDNSPLHF
TRBV15	TRBJ2-7	TRBD1	.	TGTGCCACCAGCATAGGACAGGGGTACGAGCAGTACTTC	CATSIGQGYEQYF
TRBV14	TRBJ2-1	TRBD2	.	TGTGCCAGCAGCCAAGAAGGGCGGGTTAGCGGGAGGGCCGAGCGTGAGCAGTTCTTC	CASSQEGRVSGRAEREQFF
TRBV5-1	TRBJ2-7	.	.	TGCGCCAGCAGCTTGTCGACAGGCCTACTTTACGAGCAGTACTTC	CASSLSTGLLYEQYF
TRBV14	TRBJ2-7	.	.	TGTGCCAGCAGCCAAGGCAGAGGTCCCTACGAGCAGTACTTC	CASSQGRGPYEQYF
TRBV18	TRBJ1-4	.	.	TGTGCCAGCTCATCAGAAACGCGGGAGGCTAATGAAAAACTGTTTTTT	CASSSETREANEKLFF
TRBV28	TRBJ1-4	.	.	TGTGCCAGCAGTTCGATCGGAGGGAGCGGGGAAAAACTGTTTTTT	CASSSIGGSGEKLFF
TRBV6-1	TRBJ1-4	.	.	TGTGCCAGCAGTGCCAGGGGTACTAATGAAAAACTGTTTTTT	CASSARGTNEKLFF
TRBV5-6	TRBJ2-7	TRBD1	.	TGTGCCAGCAGCTCCGGGACAGGGTACTACGAGCAGTACTTC	CASSSGTGYYEQYF
TRBV27	TRBJ2-2	TRBD2	.	TGTGCCAGCAGTTTAACCTCAGGGACTAGCGGGACTTCCACCGGGGAGCTGTTTTTT	CASSLTSGTSGTSTGELFF
TRBV20-1	TRBJ2-1	.	.	TGCAGTGGTATAACAGGCAGGGAGCAGTTCTTC	CSGITGREQFF
TRBV29-1	TRBJ1-4	TRBD1	.	TGCAGCGTTGAAGATGACAGGGTCGGAAAACTGTTTTTT	CSVEDDRVGKLFF
TRBV6-4	TRBJ2-1	TRBD1	once	TGTGCCAGCAGTTCCGGGACAGGGCTCGGCAATGAGCAGTTCTTC	CASSSGTGLGNEQFF
TRBV5-1	TRBJ2-5	.	.	TGCGCCAGCAGCGTGGACAGTTGGGAGACCCAGTACTTC	CASSVDSWETQYF
TRBV5-1	TRBJ1-2	.	.	TGCGCCAGCAGCTTGGGTCTTGGCTACACCTTC	CASSLGLGYTF
TRBV10-2	TRBJ2-7	.	.	TGCGCCAGCAGTGTCCAGGACACCTACGAGCAGTACTTC	CASSVQDTYEQYF
TRBV28	TRBJ1-5	.	.	TGTGCCAGCAGTACCTCGACAGAGTTTTATAGCAATCAGCCCCAGCATTTT	CASSTSTEFYSNQPQHF
TRBV6-4	TRBJ2-2	.	.	TGTGCCAGCAGTCCCTCGAACACCGGGGAGCTGTTTTTT	CASSPSNTGELFF
TRBV2	TRBJ1-2	TRBD1	.	TGTGCCAGCAGTACTGACAGGGGATTGGACTATGGCTACACCTTC	CASSTDRGLDYGYTF
TRBV5-6	TRBJ2-1	.	.	TGTGCCAGCAGCTTGGCCCCCGGGACAACTACCTACAATGAGCAGTTCTTC	CASSLAPGTTTYNEQFF
TRBV6-4	TRBJ1-4	.	.	TGTGCCAGCAGTCGCGACACTGCTATTAATGAAAAACTGTTTTTT	CASSRDTAINEKLFF
TRBV5-1	TRBJ2-2	.	.	TGCGCCAGCAGCCCGGGACAGAACACCGGGGAGCTGTTTTTT	CASSPGQNTGELFF
TRBV5-1	TRBJ2-4	.	.	TGCGCCAGCAGCTTGTTAAGCACTAGCTTAGCCAAAAACATTCAGTACTTC	CASSLLSTSLAKNIQYF
TRBV10-1	TRBJ1-2	.	once	TGCGCCAGAAGAGGAGACCACCTATTCGACTATGGCTACACCTTC	CARRGDHLFDYGYTF
TRBV6-1	TRBJ1-5	.	once	TGTGCCAGCAGTGTTCTCTGGCAGGCCAGGTTTCAGCCCCAGCATTTT	CASSVLWQARFQPQHF
TRBV7-9	TRBJ2-1	.	.	TGTGCCAGCAGCTTAGATTGGGCCAATGAGCAGTTCTTC	CASSLDWANEQFF
TRBV7-6	TRBJ2-7	TRBD2	.	TGTGCCAGCAGCTTTTTAATCCGACTAGCGTTAAGCTCCTACGAGCAGTACTTC	CASSFLIRLALSSYEQYF
TRBV5-4	TRBJ2-2	TRBD1	.	TGTGCCAGCGCGCAGGGGGCCATCGGGGAGCTGTTTTTT	CASAQGAIGELFF
TRBV5-1	TRBJ2-3	TRBD2	.	TGCGCCAGCAGTAGAGCGGGAGGGCCGTCAGATACGCAGTATTTT	CASSRAGGPSDTQYF
TRBV10-2	TRBJ2-2	TRBD2	.	TGCGCCAGCAGTGAGTCGACATGGCTAGCGGGAATAACCGGGGAGCTGTTTTTT	CASSESTWLAGITGELFF
TRBV6-1	TRBJ1-2	.	few	TGTGCCAGCAGTGAGCTGGGGGGATTCTATGGCTACACCTTC	CASSELGGFYGYTF
TRBV7-9	TRBJ2-1	TRBD2	.	TGTGCCAGCATTAATACTATCGGGAGGACGGATGAGCAGTTCTTC	CASINTIGRTDEQFF
TRBV30	TRBJ1-1	.	.	TGTGCCTGGAGCCCCGGGAACACTGAAGCTTTCTTT	CAWSPGNTEAFF
TRBV4-2	TRBJ2-1	TRBD2	.	TGTGCCAGCAGCCAAGATGAAGGTGGGGGGGCCTACAATGAGCAGTTCTTC	CASSQDEGGGAYNEQFF
TRBV4-2	TRBJ2-5	.	few	TGTGCCAGCAGCCAAGATGCTAGCCAAGAGACCCAGTACTTC	CASSQDASQETQYF
TRBV28	TRBJ1-2	.	.	TGTGCCAGCAGTTCGTACTCTGGCTACACCTTC	CASSSYSGYTF
TRBV15	TRBJ2-7	.	.	TGTGCCACCAGCGGGGGACACCTTTTACTATCCTACGAGCAGTACTTC	CATSGGHLLLSYEQYF
TRBV4-1	TRBJ2-7	.	.	TGCGCCAGCAGCCAAGATGCAGGGGGGACCTACGAGCAGTACTTC	CASSQDAGGTYEQYF
TRBV7-9	TRBJ1-2	TRBD1	.	TGTGCCAGCAGCTTATCTCCGGGACAGTCCATCTATGGCTACACCTTC	CASSLSPGQSIYGYTF
TRBV4-1	TRBJ1-1	.	.	TGCGCCAGCAGCCAAGCACTAACGGCCAGCACTGAAGCTTTCTTT	CASSQALTASTEAFF
TRBV4-1	TRBJ1-1	.	.	TGCGCCAGCAGCCAAGATCGGAGGGCCCGGAGCACTGAAGCTTTCTTT	CASSQDRRARSTEAFF
TRBV18	TRBJ2-3	.	.	TGTGCCAGCTCAATGTCACGATCGGGCACAGATACGCAGTATTTT	CASSMSRSGTDTQYF